This TCR beta chain was sequenced during a study of tumor-infiltrating lymphocytes in primary liver carcinoma. The CDR3 spans 13 residues. Germline CDR1 and CDR2: MNHEY and SVGAGI. Trimming stripped 6 bases from V and 5 bases from J, with 14 bases between. Notes on the study in general: Without sorting, CD4+ versus CD8+ T cell repertoires were not compared.

Unsorted whole blood served as the source of blood RNA, and germline DNA was extracted as well. The researchers produced TCR beta cDNA from around 0.5 ug total RNA with a constant-region primer. Libraries covering TCR beta were generated through three nested multiplex PCR rounds (using a slightly modified ARM-PCR). PCR rounds one and two used TRBV1-TRBV30 forward primers with a C-beta reverse primer for around 11 cycles each. TCRdb passed the multiplex PCR reads through MiXCR, listing each CDR3 protein once. The table lists approximately 340,000 distinct CDR3 sequences, 65% of them singletons. Ten or more counts support this clonotype. Its specificity is unknown.

This chain links TRBV6-5 with TRBJ2-7, with no clear D. The sequence was obtained from a man between 35 and 55 years old with primary liver carcinoma and hepatitis B virus infection. The sample comprised peripheral blood. The CDR3 region is CASSIDISHEQYF. The CDR3, as DNA: TGTGCCAGCAGCATCGACATCTCACACGAGCAGTACTTC.